This is a list of T cell receptor beta chains from one sample in a study of blood T cell repertoires in COVID-19. The table came from immunoSEQ multiplex PCR; TCRdb's copy has only in-frame clones and leaves some out. In the table there are about 76,000 clones, around 85% of which are singletons. Material: peripheral blood. The receptor source for this set is a man aged 50 or older with COVID-19, enrolled during active disease. Each CDR3 is given with its conserved first and last residue. A D gene is named only where the DNA matches it firmly. Some rows mark clone size as missing; the rest say once, few, many or name a class of expanded clone.

D gene	V gene	J gene	clone size	CDR3 DNA	CDR3 protein
-	TRBV29-1	TRBJ2-2	-	TGCAGCGTGGACCGGGGAAACACCGGGGAGCTGTTTTTT	CSVDRGNTGELFF
TRBD1	TRBV5-1	TRBJ2-2	-	TGCGCCAGCAGCGAGCAGGGGGCCGTGACCGGGGAGCTGTTTTTT	CASSEQGAVTGELFF
TRBD1	TRBV6-5	TRBJ2-7	-	TGTGCCAGCTGCCGGACAGGGGGCGAGCAGTACTTC	CASCRTGGEQYF
-	TRBV6-5	TRBJ1-2	few	TGTGCCAGCAGTTACAGAGGAGAGATAGGAGGCTACACCTTC	CASSYRGEIGGYTF
-	TRBV11-3	TRBJ2-5	-	TGTGCCAGCAGCTTAAACAGCCAAGAGACCCAGTACTTC	CASSLNSQETQYF
TRBD1	TRBV6-5	TRBJ1-1	-	TGTGCCAGCAGAACTATAGGGGGCGCGGGGGAAGCTTTCTTT	CASRTIGGAGEAFF
-	TRBV29-1	TRBJ2-1	-	TGCAGCGTTGATGGGGAGCCTTCCTACAATGAGCAGTTCTTC	CSVDGEPSYNEQFF
-	TRBV5-1	TRBJ2-7	-	TGCGCCAGCAGCTTGGTTAGCAACTACGAGCAGTACTTC	CASSLVSNYEQYF
-	TRBV9	TRBJ2-5	-	TGTGCCAGCAGCGTAGGAGTGGACATAGAGACCCAGTACTTC	CASSVGVDIETQYF
TRBD2	TRBV7-6	TRBJ2-3	-	TGTGCCAGCAGCTGGGGTAGCGGGAGTCGCTCAGATACGCAGTATTTT	CASSWGSGSRSDTQYF
TRBD2	TRBV7-8	TRBJ2-1	few	TGTGCCAGCAGCTTAGGGGCGGGAGCGAGCAATGAGCAGTTCTTC	CASSLGAGASNEQFF
TRBD2	TRBV28	TRBJ2-4	-	TGTGCCAGCAGGGGGGGGGACAAAAACATTCAGTACTTC	CASRGGDKNIQYF
-	TRBV6-5	TRBJ1-1	-	TGTGCCAGCAGTCGAGCGGGGGGCACTGAAGCTTTCTTT	CASSRAGGTEAFF
TRBD1	TRBV25-1	TRBJ2-2	few	TGTGCCAGCAGTGGAAACGGACACCGGGACAGCGGCACCGGGGAGCTGTTTTTT	CASSGNGHRDSGTGELFF
-	TRBV7-9	TRBJ1-4	-	TGTGCCAGCAGCTGGGACTCCGGAGGGGAAAAACTGTTTTTT	CASSWDSGGEKLFF
TRBD2	TRBV9	TRBJ2-1	-	TGTGCCAGCAGGAAGGGTACGGGAGGGCAGAATGAGCAGTTCTTC	CASRKGTGGQNEQFF
TRBD2	TRBV4-1	TRBJ2-1	once	TGCGCCAGCAGCCAGACTAGCCAAAAGTTCTTC	CASSQTSQKFF
TRBD2	TRBV2	TRBJ2-7	-	TGTGCCAGCAGAGGACCGGGACTAGCGGGAGGGTCCGCCGCCTACGAGCAGTACTTC	CASRGPGLAGGSAAYEQYF
-	TRBV27	TRBJ1-5	-	TGTGCCAGCAGCCCCCTGGGAGAAAATCAGCCCCAGCATTTT	CASSPLGENQPQHF
-	TRBV5-1	TRBJ1-2	-	TGCGCCAGCAGCGACGACAGGAAATATGGCTACACCTTC	CASSDDRKYGYTF
-	TRBV5-6	TRBJ1-1	-	TGTGCCAGCAGCTTGTATCGACACTTGGTGGGAGAAAGGACTGAAGCTTTCTTT	CASSLYRHLVGERTEAFF
-	TRBV7-2	TRBJ1-1	-	TGTGCCAGCAGCTTAAAGACGGGGGGTACTGAAGCTTTCTTT	CASSLKTGGTEAFF
-	TRBV27	TRBJ2-5	-	TGTGCCAGCAGTTCATCCCTTGGCGGAGCCTACCCAGAGACCCAGTACTTC	CASSSSLGGAYPETQYF
TRBD1	TRBV7-3	TRBJ1-1	few	TGTGCCAGCAGCTCGGGACAGTACACTGAAGCTTTCTTT	CASSSGQYTEAFF
-	TRBV7-9	TRBJ1-4	few	TGTGCCAGCAGGCCGTTGGAGGGAACTAATGAAAAACTGTTTTTT	CASRPLEGTNEKLFF
-	TRBV7-3	TRBJ1-6	-	TGTGCCAGCAGCTTAGAGACAGCTCATGGTTCACCCCTCCACTTT	CASSLETAHGSPLHF
TRBD2	TRBV28	TRBJ2-3	few	TGTGCCAGCAGTTTTTCTGGGGCGGGAGAGGCAGATACGCAGTATTTT	CASSFSGAGEADTQYF
-	TRBV3-1/TRBV3-2	TRBJ2-1	-	TGTGCCAGCAGCCAAGATAGGGGGGGCTCCTACAATGAGCAGTTCTTC	CASSQDRGGSYNEQFF
TRBD1	TRBV19	TRBJ1-6	once	TGTGCCAGTAGCCTCGACAGGGATTGGAATTCACCCCTCCACTTT	CASSLDRDWNSPLHF
-	TRBV5-5	TRBJ1-4	-	TGTGCCAGCAGCCCGGGCAGCGGAAATAATGAAAAACTGTTTTTT	CASSPGSGNNEKLFF
-	TRBV4-3	TRBJ1-2	-	TGCGCCAGCAGCCTATCCCGCGGGGAGAGAGGGTATGGCTACACCTTC	CASSLSRGERGYGYTF
TRBD2	TRBV7-2	TRBJ2-1	-	TGTGCCAGCAGCTCAGACGGGGGGACTCCACCCCTCTTC	CASSSDGGTPPLF
TRBD2	TRBV6-5	TRBJ2-7	-	TGTGCCAGCAGCCGGACTAGCGGGAGCCACGAGCAGTACTTC	CASSRTSGSHEQYF
-	TRBV19	TRBJ1-5	-	TGTGCCAGTAGTATCCCTGACATAGTCAATCAGCCCCAGCATTTT	CASSIPDIVNQPQHF
-	TRBV30	TRBJ2-1	-	TGTGCCTGGAGAGGAGGGGCAGTTGAGCAGTTCTTC	CAWRGGAVEQFF
-	TRBV25-1	TRBJ1-5	few	TGTGCCAGCATCGGGCAGCCCCAGCATTTT	CASIGQPQHF
-	TRBV15	TRBJ1-1	-	TGTGCCACCAGCAGACTCGGCGGGCGAGCTTTCTTT	CATSRLGGRAFF
TRBD1	TRBV3-1/TRBV3-2	TRBJ2-2	-	TGTGCCAGCAGCCACACAGGGGGCGCGGTCACCGGGGAGCTGTTTTTT	CASSHTGGAVTGELFF
-	TRBV27	TRBJ1-1	-	TGTGCCAGCAGTCCCGAGGCGTGGAGAACTGAAGCTTTCTTT	CASSPEAWRTEAFF
-	TRBV28	TRBJ1-3	-	TGTGCCAGCAGTTACTTACAGTCTGGAAACACCATATATTTT	CASSYLQSGNTIYF
TRBD2	TRBV11-2	TRBJ2-1	-	TGTGCCAGCAGCTTAGTTCTAGCGGCCTACAATGAGCAGTTCTTC	CASSLVLAAYNEQFF
-	TRBV4-1	TRBJ2-3	-	TGCGCCAGCAGCCAAGATCGACGGGCAGGCCCGGGGAAGACAGATACGCAGTATTTT	CASSQDRRAGPGKTDTQYF
-	TRBV6-5	TRBJ2-7	-	TGTGCCAGCAGTAGACAGCTCTCCTACGAGCAGTACTTC	CASSRQLSYEQYF
-	TRBV30	TRBJ1-2	-	TGTGCCTGGAGTGGGGACATAGGACTCTATGGCTACACCTTC	CAWSGDIGLYGYTF
-	TRBV28	TRBJ1-5	-	TGTGCCAGCAGTCCCAGATATAGCAATCAGCCCCAGCATTTT	CASSPRYSNQPQHF
TRBD2	TRBV7-2	TRBJ2-1	few	TGTGCCAGCAGCTTAGACGGCGGGAGGGCCTACAATGAGCAGTTCTTC	CASSLDGGRAYNEQFF
TRBD1	TRBV5-1	TRBJ1-1	-	TGCGCCAGCAGCTTGGGGGGACAGGAAGCTTTCTTT	CASSLGGQEAFF
TRBD2	TRBV4-2	TRBJ2-5	-	TGTGCCAGCAGCCAAGATAGTTCTAGCGGGATGGGGACCCAGTACTTC	CASSQDSSSGMGTQYF
TRBD1	TRBV5-4	TRBJ1-2	few	TGTGCCAGCACCCAGACAGGGGCCTATGGCTACACCTTC	CASTQTGAYGYTF
-	TRBV6-5	TRBJ1-4	-	TGTGCCAGCAGGACAGACAGGCGGAATGAAAAACTGTTTTTT	CASRTDRRNEKLFF
-	TRBV6-6	TRBJ1-2	-	TGTGCCACCGGGGATCACCGAGGTGTTGGTGGCTACACCTTC	CATGDHRGVGGYTF
-	TRBV7-3	TRBJ2-6	once	TGTGCCAGCAGCCCCCTAGTTAGTGGGGCCAACGTCCTGACTTTC	CASSPLVSGANVLTF
-	TRBV24-1	TRBJ1-2	-	TGTGCCACCAGTACGGGAGTCTATGGCTACACCTTC	CATSTGVYGYTF
TRBD1	TRBV18	TRBJ2-1	-	TGTGCCAGCTCACCACCGGGACAGGGCTGGAATGAGCAGTTCTTC	CASSPPGQGWNEQFF
-	TRBV15	TRBJ1-3	-	TGTGCCACCTCCCTTGACAGGCTAAGCTCTGGAAACACCATATATTTT	CATSLDRLSSGNTIYF